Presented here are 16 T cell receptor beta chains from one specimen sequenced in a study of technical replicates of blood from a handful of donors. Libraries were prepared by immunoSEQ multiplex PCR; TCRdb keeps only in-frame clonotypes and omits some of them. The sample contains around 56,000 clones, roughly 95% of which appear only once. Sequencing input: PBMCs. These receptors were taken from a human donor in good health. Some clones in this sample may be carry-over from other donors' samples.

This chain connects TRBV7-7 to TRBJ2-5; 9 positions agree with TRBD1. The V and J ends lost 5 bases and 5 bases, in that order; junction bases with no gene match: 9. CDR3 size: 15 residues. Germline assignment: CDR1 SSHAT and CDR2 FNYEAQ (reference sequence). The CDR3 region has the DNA TGTGCCAGCAGCAGAGTATACAGGGGGCAGGAGACCCAGTACTTC. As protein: CASSRVYRGQETQYF.

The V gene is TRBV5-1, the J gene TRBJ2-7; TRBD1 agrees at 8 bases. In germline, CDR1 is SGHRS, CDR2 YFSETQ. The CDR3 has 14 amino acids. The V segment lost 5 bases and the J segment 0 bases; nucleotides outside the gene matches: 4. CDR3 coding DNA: TGCGCCAGCAGAGACACAGGGGGCTCCTACGAGCAGTACTTC. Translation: CASRDTGGSYEQYF.

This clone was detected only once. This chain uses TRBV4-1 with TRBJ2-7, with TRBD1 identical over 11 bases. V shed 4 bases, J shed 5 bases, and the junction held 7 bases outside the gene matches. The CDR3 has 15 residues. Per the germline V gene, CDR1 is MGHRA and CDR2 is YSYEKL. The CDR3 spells CASSPGQGARNEQYF. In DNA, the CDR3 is TGCGCCAGCAGCCCCGGACAGGGGGCGCGAAACGAGCAGTACTTC.

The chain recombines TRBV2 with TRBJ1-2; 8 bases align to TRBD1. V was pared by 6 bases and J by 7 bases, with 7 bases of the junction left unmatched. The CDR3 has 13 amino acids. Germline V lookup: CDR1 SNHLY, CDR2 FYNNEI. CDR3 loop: CASSSTGDFGYTF. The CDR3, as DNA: TGTGCCAGCAGCTCGACAGGGGACTTTGGCTACACCTTC.

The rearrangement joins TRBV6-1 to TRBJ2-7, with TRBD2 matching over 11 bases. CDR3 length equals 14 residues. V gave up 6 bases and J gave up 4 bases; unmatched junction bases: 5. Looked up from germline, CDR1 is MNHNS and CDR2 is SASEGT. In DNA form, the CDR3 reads TGTGCCAGCAGGGTCACTAGCGGGAGATACGAGCAGTACTTC. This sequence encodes CASRVTSGRYEQYF.

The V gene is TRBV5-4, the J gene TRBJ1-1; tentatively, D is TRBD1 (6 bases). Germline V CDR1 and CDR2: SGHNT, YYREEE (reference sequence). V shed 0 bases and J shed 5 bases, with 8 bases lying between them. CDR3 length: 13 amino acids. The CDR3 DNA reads TGTGCCAGCAGCTTGGAGGGGGTGACTGAAGCTTTCTTT. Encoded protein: CASSLEGVTEAFF.

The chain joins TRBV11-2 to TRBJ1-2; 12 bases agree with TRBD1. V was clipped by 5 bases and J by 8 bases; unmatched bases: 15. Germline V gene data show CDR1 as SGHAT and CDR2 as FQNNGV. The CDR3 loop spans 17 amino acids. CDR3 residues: CASSRPGTGGGMSGYTF. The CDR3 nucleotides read TGTGCCAGCAGCCGACCAGGGACAGGGGGCGGCATGAGCGGCTACACCTTC.

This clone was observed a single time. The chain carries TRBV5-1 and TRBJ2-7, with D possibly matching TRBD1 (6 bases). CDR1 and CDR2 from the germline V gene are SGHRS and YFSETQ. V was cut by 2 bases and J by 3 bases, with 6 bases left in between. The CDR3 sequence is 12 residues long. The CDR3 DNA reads TGCGCCAGCAGCTTAGGGGGCTACGAGCAGTACTTC. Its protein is CASSLGGYEQYF.

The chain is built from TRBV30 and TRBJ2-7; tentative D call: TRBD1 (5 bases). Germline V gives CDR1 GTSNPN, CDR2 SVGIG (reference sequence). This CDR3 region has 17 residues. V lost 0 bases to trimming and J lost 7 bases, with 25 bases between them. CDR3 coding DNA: TGTGCCTGGAGTGTAGCAGGGATCAGTCAATTGGGGTCGGAGCAGTACTTC. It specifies CAWSVAGISQLGSEQYF.

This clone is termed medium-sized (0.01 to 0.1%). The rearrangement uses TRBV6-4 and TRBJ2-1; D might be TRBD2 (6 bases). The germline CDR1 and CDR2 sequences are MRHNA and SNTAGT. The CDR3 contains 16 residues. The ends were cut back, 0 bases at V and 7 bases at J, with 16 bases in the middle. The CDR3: CASSDSSLGGENEQFF. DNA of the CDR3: TGTGCCAGCAGTGACTCGAGTCTGGGGGGTGAGAATGAGCAGTTCTTC.

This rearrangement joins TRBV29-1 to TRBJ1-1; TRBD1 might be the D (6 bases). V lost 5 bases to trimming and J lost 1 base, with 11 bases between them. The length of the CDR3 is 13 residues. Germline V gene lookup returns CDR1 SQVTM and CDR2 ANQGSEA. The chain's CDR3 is CSVSTGPNTEAFF. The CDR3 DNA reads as TGCAGCGTTTCGACAGGTCCGAACACTGAAGCTTTCTTT.

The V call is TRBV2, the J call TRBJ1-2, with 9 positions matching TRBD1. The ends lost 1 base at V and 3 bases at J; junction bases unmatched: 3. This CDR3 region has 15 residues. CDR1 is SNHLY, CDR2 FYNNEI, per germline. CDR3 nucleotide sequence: TGTGCCAGCAGTGAAGGGGGACAGGGCTACTATGGCTACACCTTC. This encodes CASSEGGQGYYGYTF.

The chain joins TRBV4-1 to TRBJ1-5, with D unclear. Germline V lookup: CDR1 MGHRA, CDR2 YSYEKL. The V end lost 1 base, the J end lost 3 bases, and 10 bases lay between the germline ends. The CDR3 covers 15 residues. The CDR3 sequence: CASSQAEKLNQPQHF. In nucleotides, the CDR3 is TGCGCCAGCAGCCAAGCCGAGAAGCTCAATCAGCCCCAGCATTTT.

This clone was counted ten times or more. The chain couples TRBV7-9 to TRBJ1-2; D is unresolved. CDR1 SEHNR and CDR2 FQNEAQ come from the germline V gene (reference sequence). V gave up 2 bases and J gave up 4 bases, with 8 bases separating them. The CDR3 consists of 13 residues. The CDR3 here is CASSLTGGYGYTF. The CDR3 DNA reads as TGTGCCAGCAGCTTAACGGGAGGCTATGGCTACACCTTC.

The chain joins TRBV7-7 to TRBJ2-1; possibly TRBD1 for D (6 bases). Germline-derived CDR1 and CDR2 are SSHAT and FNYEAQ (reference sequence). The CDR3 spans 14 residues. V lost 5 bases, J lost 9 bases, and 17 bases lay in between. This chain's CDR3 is CASSKDSVVSEQFF. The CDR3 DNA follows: TGTGCCAGCAGCAAGGACAGTGTGGTCTCTGAGCAGTTCTTC.

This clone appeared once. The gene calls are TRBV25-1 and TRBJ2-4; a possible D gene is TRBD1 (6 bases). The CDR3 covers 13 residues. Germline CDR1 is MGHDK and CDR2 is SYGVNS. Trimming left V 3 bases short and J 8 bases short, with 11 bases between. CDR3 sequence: CASSEGAEDIQYF. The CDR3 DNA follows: TGTGCCAGCAGTGAGGGGGCCGAAGACATTCAGTACTTC.